This T cell receptor (beta chain) was recorded in a study of identical twins. This clonotype came up a few times. The CDR3 has 16 residues. V gave up 3 bases and J gave up 2 bases, with 13 bases separating them. Germline values: CDR1 MNHEY, CDR2 SMNVEV (reference sequence). TCRdb called the 5' RACE reads again in MiXCR, with one record for every CDR3 protein. The sample shows 450,000 to 600,000 distinct CDR3 sequences, around 20% of them seen only once. These data also featured in a second study, about yellow fever vaccine responses in identical twins.

The TCR was taken from a woman under 30 in good health. The sequenced material came from CD4+ T cells sorted from blood. The V call is TRBV27, the J call TRBJ2-2; D is uncertain. CDR3 residues: CASSFLGWSNTGELFF. The CDR3 DNA sequence: TGTGCCAGCAGTTTTTTAGGCTGGAGTAACACCGGGGAGCTGTTTTTT.